This entry lists 24 T cell receptor beta chains sequenced from one sample in a study of blood T cell repertoires in COVID-19. Assay: immunoSEQ multiplex PCR; the TCRdb copy retains only in-frame clones and omits some. This table has around 320,000 clones, 89% appearing once. The specimen sequenced was peripheral blood. Source of these receptors: a woman in her twenties or thirties with COVID-19, enrolled during active disease.

The chain joins TRBV29-1 to TRBJ2-1; D is unresolved. The CDR3 contains 13 residues. Per the germline V gene, CDR1 is SQVTM and CDR2 is ANQGSEA. Trimming stripped 1 base from V and 2 bases from J, with 6 bases between. CDR3 amino acids: CSVEGPTYNEQFF. The CDR3 nucleotides are TGCAGCGTTGAAGGCCCTACCTACAATGAGCAGTTCTTC.

This rearrangement joins TRBV27 to TRBJ2-2; D is undetermined. The length of the CDR3 is 13 residues. The germline V and J ends were trimmed by 6 bases and 2 bases, with 7 bases remaining between them. Germline V gene sequence: CDR1 MNHEY, CDR2 SMNVEV (reference sequence). CDR3 in DNA: TGTGCCAGCAGCGGCGGAAACACCGGGGAGCTGTTTTTT. Translated, it gives CASSGGNTGELFF.

J is TRBJ1-5 and V is TRBV4-1; TRBD1 agrees at 7 bases. The CDR3 totals 14 residues. In germline, CDR1 is MGHRA, CDR2 YSYEKL. Trimming removed 3 bases from V and 3 bases from J; junction bases left unmatched: 2. CDR3 DNA: TGCGCCAGCAGCCAGGGACAGATCAATCAGCCCCAGCATTTT. Translation: CASSQGQINQPQHF.

V and J are TRBV6-1 and TRBJ2-7; D may be TRBD1 (6 bases). Germline CDR1 and CDR2: MNHNS and SASEGT. V shed 1 base and J shed 7 bases, with 20 bases lying between them. This CDR3 spans 16 amino acids. In nucleotides, the CDR3 is TGTGCCAGCAGTGAAGGATCGACAGGCTGGTGGTGGGAGCAGTACTTC. It yields the protein CASSEGSTGWWWEQYF.

The chain couples TRBV5-1 to TRBJ1-1, with 12 bases identical to TRBD1. Germline V gene lookup returns CDR1 SGHRS and CDR2 YFSETQ. Trimming cost V 4 bases and J 5 bases; bases outside gene matches: 9. This CDR3 contains 16 residues. This chain's CDR3 is CASSPRRGQGATEAFF. The CDR3 nucleotides are TGCGCCAGCAGCCCGCGGCGGGGACAGGGGGCAACTGAAGCTTTCTTT.

The chain is built from TRBV15 and TRBJ2-7, with D possibly being TRBD2 (7 bases). Germline values: CDR1 LNHNV, CDR2 YYDKDF (reference sequence). V lost 4 bases, J lost 0 bases, and 13 bases lay in between. The CDR3 has 15 amino acids. The CDR3 sequence: CATSKVGGLSYEQYF. DNA of the CDR3: TGTGCCACCAGCAAGGTCGGGGGGCTCTCCTACGAGCAGTACTTC.

Remarks on this clone: The sample has other DNA sequences that encode this CDR3 too. V and J are TRBV6-5 and TRBJ1-2; TRBD1 matches at 11 bases. The CDR3 loop spans 14 amino acids. With V trimmed by 2 bases and J by 8 bases, 4 bases remained unmatched. Germline CDR1 reads MNHEY; CDR2 reads SVGAGI. The CDR3 DNA follows: TGTGCCAGCAGTTACACAGGACAGGGGGCGGGCTACACCTTC. Residues: CASSYTGQGAGYTF.

The rearrangement uses TRBV5-6 and TRBJ2-7; 10 nucleotides agree with TRBD2. V dropped 3 bases and J dropped 4; count of bases not matched to a gene: 7. The V gene's germline CDR1 is SGHDT and CDR2 YYEEEE. The CDR3 is 15 residues long. Here the CDR3 reads CASSSSGGMWYEQYF. The DNA for the CDR3 is TGTGCCAGCAGCTCTAGCGGGGGAATGTGGTACGAGCAGTACTTC.

This clone was observed a handful of times. The chain is built from TRBV4-1 and TRBJ1-2; TRBD1 might be the D (6 bases). Trimming took 1 base from V and 2 from J, leaving 14 bases between them. CDR1 and CDR2 from the germline V gene are MGHRA and YSYEKL. The CDR3 extends over 16 amino acids. The CDR3 loop is CASSQARTGLNYGYTF. CDR3 nucleotide sequence: TGCGCCAGCAGCCAAGCGCGAACAGGGTTGAACTATGGCTACACCTTC.

The genes are TRBV12-3 or TRBV12-4 and TRBJ1-2; perhaps TRBD1 as D (5 bases). The CDR3 is made up of 11 amino acids. The V end was cut by 6 bases, the J end by 6 bases, with 8 bases between. Here the CDR3 DNA reads TGTGCCAGCAGCTGGGGGGATGGCTACACCTTC. It codes for CASSWGDGYTF.

This sequence joins TRBV6-5 and TRBJ2-1; no reliable D call. The V end lost 0 bases, the J end lost 10 bases, and 10 bases lay between the germline ends. The CDR3 is made up of 13 amino acids. From germline, CDR1 is MNHEY and CDR2 SVGAGI. CDR3 region: CASSYSRVWEQFF. The CDR3, as DNA: TGTGCCAGCAGTTACTCGAGAGTGTGGGAGCAGTTCTTC.

The chain combines TRBV4-1 with TRBJ2-3; TRBD2 matches at 12 bases. After removal of 4 bases from V and 2 bases from J, the junction contained 10 bases not matched to a gene. CDR1 MGHRA and CDR2 YSYEKL come from the germline V gene. The CDR3 contains 18 residues. The CDR3 DNA sequence: TGCGCCAGCAGCCTTCTATATGGACTAGCGGGAAACACAGATACGCAGTATTTT. As protein: CASSLLYGLAGNTDTQYF.

The chain carries TRBV29-1 and TRBJ2-1, with 10 bases aligning to TRBD2. Per germline, CDR1 SQVTM and CDR2 ANQGSEA. The length of the CDR3 is 15 residues. J lost 5 bases, V lost 6 bases, and 10 bases had no gene match. In DNA form, the CDR3 reads TGCAGCGTCGCTAACCCCCTAGCGGGGGACAATGAGCAGTTCTTC. Translation: CSVANPLAGDNEQFF.

V is TRBV2 and J is TRBJ2-5; maybe TRBD2 (5 bases). CDR1 is SNHLY and CDR2 is FYNNEI in the germline V gene. The length of the CDR3 is 13 residues. Trimming stripped 6 bases from V and 5 bases from J, with 13 bases between. The CDR3 loop reads CASSQRWRETQYF. The CDR3 nucleotides read TGTGCCAGCAGCCAAAGGTGGAGGGAGACCCAGTACTTC.

V is TRBV19 and J is TRBJ1-1; D possibly corresponds to TRBD1 (6 bases). Germline assignment: CDR1 LNHDA and CDR2 SQIVND (reference sequence). V lost 0 bases and J lost 13, with 18 bases in between. The CDR3 has 14 residues. The CDR3 region has the DNA TGTGCCAGTAGTATAGAACCGACAGGCCTAGGGGATTTCTTT. Protein: CASSIEPTGLGDFF.

Remarks on this clone: Additional DNA sequences in this sample encode the identical CDR3. This sequence joins TRBV5-1 and TRBJ2-3; 10 bases align to TRBD2. The V gene's germline CDR1 is SGHRS and CDR2 YFSETQ. The CDR3 consists of 16 residues. V lost 4 bases and J lost 3; bases outside the gene matches: 8. The CDR3 DNA reads as TGCGCCAGCAGCCCGGGAGCGGGGGGGTCGACAGATACGCAGTATTTT. Its protein is CASSPGAGGSTDTQYF.

The gene calls are TRBV27 and TRBJ2-2; D remains ambiguous. Germline V gene sequence: CDR1 MNHEY, CDR2 SMNVEV (reference sequence). The V end lost 4 bases, the J end lost 6 bases, and 12 bases lay between the germline ends. The CDR3 has 14 amino acids. The CDR3 coding sequence is TGTGCCAGCAGTTGGAGAGATGGATCCGGGGAGCTGTTTTTT. This codes for CASSWRDGSGELFF.

The chain joins TRBV3-1 (or the pseudogene TRBV3-2) to TRBJ2-3; D gene uncertain. Germline V lookup: CDR1 LGHDT, CDR2 YNNKEL (reference sequence). The CDR3 spans 13 residues. V was shortened by 0 bases and J by 6 bases, with 7 bases between the two germline ends. As DNA, the CDR3 is TGTGCCAGCAGCCAAGACCCGAGTGATACGCAGTATTTT. Protein: CASSQDPSDTQYF.

CDR3 DNA sequence: TGCGCCAGCAGCCCGAGGGTGAGGGACAGGGTTCACACCATATATTTT. Its translation is CASSPRVRDRVHTIYF. This rearrangement joins TRBV5-1 to TRBJ1-3; 9 bases align to TRBD1. Germline CDR1 reads SGHRS; CDR2 reads YFSETQ. The CDR3 runs 16 residues. Trimming removed 4 bases from V and 8 bases from J; junction bases left unmatched: 13.

The V and J genes are TRBV12-3 or TRBV12-4 and TRBJ1-6; possibly TRBD1 for D (6 bases). This CDR3 has 13 residues. Trimming left V 5 bases short and J 8 bases short, with 10 bases between. The CDR3 loop reads CASSPNRDSPLHF. The CDR3 region has the DNA TGTGCCAGCAGTCCCAACAGGGATTCACCCCTCCACTTT.

The V gene is TRBV11-2, the J gene TRBJ2-1, with D tentatively TRBD1 (6 bases). The CDR3 has 14 residues. The ends were cut back, 5 bases at V and 8 bases at J, with 16 bases in the middle. Per germline, CDR1 SGHAT and CDR2 FQNNGV. In DNA form, the CDR3 reads TGTGCCAGCAGCCCGGGACATGGGCCATATGAGCAGTTCTTC. It is translated as CASSPGHGPYEQFF.

The chain recombines TRBV2 with TRBJ1-1; 7 nucleotides agree with TRBD1. CDR3 length: 14 amino acids. Germline loops: CDR1 SNHLY, CDR2 FYNNEI. V lost 6 bases to trimming and J lost 0 bases; unmatched junction nucleotides: 4. The CDR3 DNA is TGTGCCAGCAGCCTGGACAGGATGAACACTGAAGCTTTCTTT. Its protein product is CASSLDRMNTEAFF.

This chain links TRBV5-6 with TRBJ2-1; D is unresolved. CDR1 and CDR2 from the germline V gene are SGHDT and YYEEEE. The CDR3 loop spans 11 amino acids. Trimming stripped 2 bases from V and 8 bases from J, with 5 bases between. The CDR3 is CASSLSYEQFF. In DNA form, the CDR3 reads TGTGCCAGCAGCTTATCGTATGAGCAGTTCTTC.

This clone was observed once. The J gene is TRBJ1-3, the V gene TRBV5-1; D unresolved. The CDR3 is made up of 18 amino acids. CDR1 is SGHRS, CDR2 YFSETQ, per germline. The germline V and J ends were trimmed by 4 bases and 0 bases, with 20 bases remaining between them. The CDR3 is CASSITPEERVSGNTIYF. DNA for the CDR3: TGCGCCAGCAGCATCACACCGGAGGAAAGAGTCTCTGGAAACACCATATATTTT.